A selection of T cell receptor beta chains follows, all from one sample in a study of blood T cell repertoires in COVID-19. Method: immunoSEQ multiplex PCR; TCRdb's copy keeps in-frame clones and lacks some. Altogether about 59,000 clones are present, over 70% being singletons, with the ten largest covering 15% to 20%. Sequencing was performed on peripheral blood. The receptors originated from a woman aged 45-65 years with active or convalescent COVID-19. Both conserved end residues are part of each CDR3.

CDR3 protein	V gene
CAISPGLAPSSYNEQFF	TRBV10-3
CASSYYRWGQETQYF	TRBV5-1
CASSLSPLAYEQYF	TRBV4-1
CASSLGTGYGYTF	TRBV5-1
CASSQGQAYEQYF	TRBV4-2
CASSPRGLDQPQHF	TRBV19
CASSRLAGGQADTQYF	TRBV18
CASSPRQGNTEAFF	TRBV3-1/TRBV3-2
CASSRGPNYGYTF	TRBV7-9
CASGEAYEQYF	TRBV19
CATSDPTGGPYEQYF	TRBV24-1
CASRSARPSRNEKLFF	TRBV7-9
CASSFPGRGVNQPQHF	TRBV7-8
CASTGDRGTTDTQYF	TRBV19
CASSPSNRVDTQYF	TRBV5-5
CASRGLAPGADTQYF	TRBV6-5
CASAGDNQETQYF	TRBV5-1
CASSSQTGGNEQFF	TRBV7-2
CASSDPGGTGGYEQYF	TRBV10-2
CASSPGTGDSPLHF	TRBV3-1/TRBV3-2
CASSSSLRDSNQPQHF	TRBV7-9
CASSLAYGTAFF	TRBV7-9
CASSYSAGGADEQYF	TRBV6-2/TRBV6-3
CAWSAPGNEQFF	TRBV30
CAWSGRGSYEQYF	TRBV30
CASSLGQGANSPLHF	TRBV27
CATSPIGANTGELFF	TRBV24-1
CASSATYGYEQYF	TRBV5-1